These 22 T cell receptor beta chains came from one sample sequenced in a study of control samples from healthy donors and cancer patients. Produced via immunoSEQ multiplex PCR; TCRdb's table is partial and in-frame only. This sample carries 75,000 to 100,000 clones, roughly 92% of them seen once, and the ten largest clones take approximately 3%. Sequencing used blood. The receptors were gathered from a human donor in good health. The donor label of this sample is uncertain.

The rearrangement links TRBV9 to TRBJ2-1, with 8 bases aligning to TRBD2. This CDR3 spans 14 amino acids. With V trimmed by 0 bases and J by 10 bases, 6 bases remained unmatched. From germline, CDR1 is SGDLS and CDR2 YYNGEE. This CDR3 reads CASSVAGGPSEQFF. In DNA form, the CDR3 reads TGTGCCAGCAGCGTAGCGGGGGGGCCCAGCGAGCAGTTCTTC.

The DNA for the CDR3 is TGTGCCAGCAGCCGTACAGGGGCGAACACTGAAGCTTTCTTT. It codes for CASSRTGANTEAFF. The chain has TRBV3-1 (or the pseudogene TRBV3-2) and TRBJ1-1, with 7 bases matching TRBD1. The CDR3 covers 14 residues. V dropped 4 bases and J dropped 1; count of bases not matched to a gene: 3. Per the germline V gene, CDR1 is LGHDT and CDR2 is YNNKEL (reference sequence).

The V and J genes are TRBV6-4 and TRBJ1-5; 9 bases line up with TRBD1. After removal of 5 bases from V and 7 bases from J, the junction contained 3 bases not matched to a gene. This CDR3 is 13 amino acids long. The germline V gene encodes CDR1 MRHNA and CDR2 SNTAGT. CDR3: CASSPGQGQPQHF. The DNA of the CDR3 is TGTGCCAGCAGTCCGGGACAGGGCCAGCCCCAGCATTTT.

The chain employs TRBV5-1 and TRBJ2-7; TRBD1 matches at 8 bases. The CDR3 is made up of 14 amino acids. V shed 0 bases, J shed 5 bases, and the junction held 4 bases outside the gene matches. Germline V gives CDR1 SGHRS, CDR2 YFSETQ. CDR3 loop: CASSLGGQVHEQYF. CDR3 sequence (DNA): TGCGCCAGCAGCTTGGGGGGACAGGTCCACGAGCAGTACTTC.

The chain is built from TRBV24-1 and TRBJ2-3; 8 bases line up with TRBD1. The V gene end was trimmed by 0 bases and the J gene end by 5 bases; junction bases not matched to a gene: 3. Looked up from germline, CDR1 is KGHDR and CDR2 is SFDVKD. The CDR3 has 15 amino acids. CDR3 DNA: TGTGCCACCAGTGATTTGGGACAGGGAATAGATACGCAGTATTTT. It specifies CATSDLGQGIDTQYF.

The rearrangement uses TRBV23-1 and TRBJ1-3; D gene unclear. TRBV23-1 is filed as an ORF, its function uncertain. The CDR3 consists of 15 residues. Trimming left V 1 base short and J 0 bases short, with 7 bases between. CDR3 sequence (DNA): TGCGCCAGCAGTCAATGTAGGGTCTCTGGAAACACCATATATTTT. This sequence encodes CASSQCRVSGNTIYF.

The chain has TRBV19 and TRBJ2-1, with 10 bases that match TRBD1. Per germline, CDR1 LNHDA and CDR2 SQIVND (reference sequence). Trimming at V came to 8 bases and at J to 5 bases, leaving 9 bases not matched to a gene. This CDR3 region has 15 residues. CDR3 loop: CASHRGGTGDNEQFF. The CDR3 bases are TGTGCCAGTCATAGGGGGGGGACAGGGGACAATGAGCAGTTCTTC.

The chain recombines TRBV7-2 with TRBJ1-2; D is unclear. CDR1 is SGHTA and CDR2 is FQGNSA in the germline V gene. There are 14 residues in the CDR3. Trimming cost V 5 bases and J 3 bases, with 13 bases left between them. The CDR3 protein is CASSPTAWDYGYTF. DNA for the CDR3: TGTGCCAGCAGCCCCACCGCGTGGGACTATGGCTACACCTTC.

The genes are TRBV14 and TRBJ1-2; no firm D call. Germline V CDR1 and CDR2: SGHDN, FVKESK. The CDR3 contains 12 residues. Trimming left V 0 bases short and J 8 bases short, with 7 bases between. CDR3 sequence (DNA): TGTGCCAGCAGCCAAGATTCCTGGGGCTACACCTTC. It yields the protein CASSQDSWGYTF.

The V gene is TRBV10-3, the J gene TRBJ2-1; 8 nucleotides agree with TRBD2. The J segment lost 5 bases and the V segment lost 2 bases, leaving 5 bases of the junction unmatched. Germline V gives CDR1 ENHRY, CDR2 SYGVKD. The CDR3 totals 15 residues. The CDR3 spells CAISETSGNNNEQFF. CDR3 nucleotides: TGTGCCATCAGTGAGACTAGCGGAAACAACAATGAGCAGTTCTTC.

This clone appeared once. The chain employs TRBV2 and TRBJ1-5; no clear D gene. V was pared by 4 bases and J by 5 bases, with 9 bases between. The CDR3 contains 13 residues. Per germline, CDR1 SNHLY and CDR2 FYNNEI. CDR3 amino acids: CASSGRTYQPQHF. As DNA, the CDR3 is TGTGCCAGCAGTGGGAGAACTTATCAGCCCCAGCATTTT. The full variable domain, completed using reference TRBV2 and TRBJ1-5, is EPEVTQTPSHQVTQMGQEVILRCVPISNHLYFYWYRQILGQKVEFLVSFYNNEISEKSEIFDDQFSVERPDGSNFTLKIRSTKLEDSAMYFCASSGRTYQPQHFGDGTRLSIL.

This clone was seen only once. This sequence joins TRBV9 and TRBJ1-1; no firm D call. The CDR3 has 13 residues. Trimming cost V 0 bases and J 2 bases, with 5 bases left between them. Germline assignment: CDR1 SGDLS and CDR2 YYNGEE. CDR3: CASSVVLNTEAFF. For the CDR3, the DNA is TGTGCCAGCAGCGTAGTGCTAAACACTGAAGCTTTCTTT.

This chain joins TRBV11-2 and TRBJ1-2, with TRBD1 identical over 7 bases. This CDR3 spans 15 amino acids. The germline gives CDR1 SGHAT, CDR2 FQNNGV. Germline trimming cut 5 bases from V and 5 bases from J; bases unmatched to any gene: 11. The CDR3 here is CASSPDGTAYYGYTF. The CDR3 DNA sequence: TGTGCCAGCAGCCCGGACGGGACAGCATATTATGGCTACACCTTC.

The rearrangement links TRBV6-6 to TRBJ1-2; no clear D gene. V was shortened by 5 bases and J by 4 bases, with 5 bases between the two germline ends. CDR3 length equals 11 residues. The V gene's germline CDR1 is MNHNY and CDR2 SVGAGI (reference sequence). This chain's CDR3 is CASSPGYGYTF. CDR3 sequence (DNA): TGTGCCAGCAGTCCGGGCTATGGCTACACCTTC.

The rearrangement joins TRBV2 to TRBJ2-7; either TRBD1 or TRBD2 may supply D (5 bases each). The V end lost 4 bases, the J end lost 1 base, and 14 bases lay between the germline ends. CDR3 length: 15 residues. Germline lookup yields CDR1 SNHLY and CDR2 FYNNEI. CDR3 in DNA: TGTGCCAGCAGTGCCCCCGGGACCGCATCCTACGAGCAGTACTTC. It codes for CASSAPGTASYEQYF.

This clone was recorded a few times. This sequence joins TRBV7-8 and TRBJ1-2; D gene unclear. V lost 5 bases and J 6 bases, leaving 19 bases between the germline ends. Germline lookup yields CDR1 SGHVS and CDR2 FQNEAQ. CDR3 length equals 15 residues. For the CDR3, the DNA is TGTGCCAGCAGCCCCGGGGAGGCCGCCTATAATGGCTACACCTTC. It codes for CASSPGEAAYNGYTF.

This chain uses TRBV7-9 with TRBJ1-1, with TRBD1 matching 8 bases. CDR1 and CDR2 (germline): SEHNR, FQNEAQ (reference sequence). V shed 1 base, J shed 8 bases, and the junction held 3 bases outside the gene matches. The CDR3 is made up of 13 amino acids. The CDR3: CASSLVTGVEAFF. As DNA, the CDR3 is TGTGCCAGCAGCTTAGTGACAGGGGTCGAAGCTTTCTTT. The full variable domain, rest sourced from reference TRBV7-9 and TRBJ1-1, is DTGVSQNPRHKITKRGQNVTFRCDPISEHNRLYWYRQTLGQGPEFLTYFQNEAQLEKSRLLSDRFSAERPKGSFSTLEIQRTEQGDSAMYLCASSLVTGVEAFFGQGTRLTVV.

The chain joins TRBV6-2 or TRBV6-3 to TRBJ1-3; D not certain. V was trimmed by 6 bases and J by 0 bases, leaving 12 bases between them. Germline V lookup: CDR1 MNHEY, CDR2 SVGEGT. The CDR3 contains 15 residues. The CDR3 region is CASSPDGFSGNTIYF. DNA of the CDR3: TGTGCCAGCAGCCCGGACGGCTTCTCTGGAAACACCATATATTTT.

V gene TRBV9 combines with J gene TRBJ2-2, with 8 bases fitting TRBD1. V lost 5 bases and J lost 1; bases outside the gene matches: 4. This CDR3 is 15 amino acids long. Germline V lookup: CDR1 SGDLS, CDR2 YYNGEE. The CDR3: CASSSGTGNTGELFF. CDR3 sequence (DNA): TGTGCCAGCAGTTCCGGGACAGGGAACACCGGGGAGCTGTTTTTT.

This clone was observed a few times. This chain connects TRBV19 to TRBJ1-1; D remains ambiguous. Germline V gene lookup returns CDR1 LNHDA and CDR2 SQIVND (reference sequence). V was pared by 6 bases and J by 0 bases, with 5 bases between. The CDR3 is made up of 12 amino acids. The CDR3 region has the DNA TGTGCCAGTAGGACGATGAACACTGAAGCTTTCTTT. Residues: CASRTMNTEAFF.

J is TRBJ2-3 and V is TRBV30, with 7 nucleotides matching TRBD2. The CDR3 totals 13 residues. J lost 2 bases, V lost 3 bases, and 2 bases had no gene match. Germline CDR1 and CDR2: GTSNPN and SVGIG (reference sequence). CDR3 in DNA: TGTGCCTGGAGCGGGGGGACCACAGATACGCAGTATTTT. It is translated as CAWSGGTTDTQYF.

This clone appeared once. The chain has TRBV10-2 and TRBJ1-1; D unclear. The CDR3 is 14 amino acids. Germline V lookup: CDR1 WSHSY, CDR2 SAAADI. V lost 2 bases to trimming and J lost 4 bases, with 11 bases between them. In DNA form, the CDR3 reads TGCGCCAGCAGTGAGATAGGGCAGAGCACTGAAGCTTTCTTT. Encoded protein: CASSEIGQSTEAFF.